The 15 T cell receptor beta chains below were found in one sample sequenced in a study of CD8 T cells in Susac syndrome (dated by TCRdb to the late 2010s). The protocol used for the library was the immunoSEQ multiplex PCR assay. RNA was extracted using the RNeasy kit, and roughly 0.5 to 1 microgram was reverse transcribed with random hexamers. In-frame beta chains were kept once TCRdb had trimmed the public reads at Q25 with fastp and called clones with MiXCR. Identical CDR3 proteins give one entry, which carries the most common genes and DNA. Across this sample there are around 160,000 distinct CDR3 sequences, with around 94% seen only once. Roughly 0.15% of the sample rests with the top ten. Material for sequencing was CD4+ T cells from PBMCs. The receptors originated from a human donor in good health.

The chain has TRBV29-1 and TRBJ2-2; tentatively, D is TRBD1 or TRBD2 (5 bases each). Trimming removed 3 bases from V and 4 bases from J, with 12 bases in between. The CDR3 contains 14 residues. Per germline, CDR1 SQVTM and CDR2 ANQGSEA. CDR3 protein: CSVEGRDGTGELFF. The CDR3 DNA sequence: TGCAGCGTTGAGGGCAGGGACGGCACCGGGGAGCTGTTTTTT.

The chain has TRBV20-1 and TRBJ1-6; D unclear. Trimming left V 1 base short and J 4 bases short, with 5 bases between. The length of the CDR3 is 13 residues. Germline V gives CDR1 DFQATT, CDR2 SNEGSKA (reference sequence). The CDR3 region has the DNA TGCAGTGCTAGAGTGAATTATAATTCACCCCTCCACTTT. It is translated as CSARVNYNSPLHF.

The CDR3 region has the DNA TGTGCCAGCAGCCCTAGCGGGGAATACACAGATACGCAGTATTTT. Translation gives CASSPSGEYTDTQYF. This rearrangement joins TRBV4-2 to TRBJ2-3, with TRBD2 identical over 9 bases. J lost 2 bases, V lost 4 bases, and 4 bases had no gene match. The CDR3 runs to 15 residues. The germline V gene encodes CDR1 LGHNA and CDR2 YNFKEQ.

This clonotype was counted between two and nine times. This chain links TRBV5-4 with TRBJ2-2, with a possible D match to TRBD1 (5 bases). Trimming took 2 bases from V and 2 from J, leaving 13 bases between them. Germline CDR1 SGHNT, CDR2 YYREEE (reference sequence). The CDR3 extends over 16 amino acids. This chain's CDR3 is CASSFWQGVNTGELFF. The CDR3 nucleotides read TGTGCCAGCAGCTTCTGGCAGGGCGTAAACACCGGGGAGCTGTTTTTT.

V gene TRBV5-4 combines with J gene TRBJ2-2, with TRBD1 matching over 7 bases. Germline CDR1 and CDR2: SGHNT and YYREEE (reference sequence). J was trimmed by 3 bases and V by 9 bases; bases with no gene match: 8. The CDR3 has 14 amino acids. Written as DNA, the CDR3 is TGTGCCACCAGACAGGGCAGGGACACCGGGGAGCTGTTTTTT. Its protein product is CATRQGRDTGELFF.

The chain carries TRBV30 and TRBJ2-7; no definite D call. This CDR3 contains 12 residues. Trimming left V 2 bases short and J 2 bases short, with 7 bases between. Germline loops: CDR1 GTSNPN, CDR2 SVGIG (reference sequence). The CDR3 loop is CAWSKTTYEQYF. CDR3 DNA sequence: TGTGCCTGGAGTAAGACGACCTACGAGCAGTACTTC.

The chain couples TRBV5-6 to TRBJ2-5; 7 positions agree with TRBD1. The germline V gene has CDR1 SGHDT and CDR2 YYEEEE. The CDR3 is 13 residues long. After removal of 4 bases from V and 5 bases from J, the junction contained 5 bases not matched to a gene. The chain's CDR3 is CASSATGTETQYF. CDR3 DNA sequence: TGTGCCAGCAGCGCGACAGGGACGGAGACCCAGTACTTC.

The chain employs TRBV6-6 and TRBJ1-5, with TRBD1 matching 7 bases. The CDR3 is made up of 13 amino acids. The V gene end was trimmed by 6 bases and the J gene end by 6 bases; junction bases not matched to a gene: 5. Germline assignment: CDR1 MNHNY and CDR2 SVGAGI (reference sequence). This CDR3 is CASSDRALQPQHF. CDR3 sequence (DNA): TGTGCCAGCAGCGACAGGGCCCTTCAGCCCCAGCATTTT.

V is TRBV7-2 and J is TRBJ2-3; TRBD2 agrees at 7 bases. This CDR3 has 15 amino acids. Losses at the gene ends were 2 bases for V and 5 bases for J; bases not matched to a gene: 7. The germline V gene has CDR1 SGHTA and CDR2 FQGNSA. The CDR3, as DNA: TGTGCCAGCAGCTTACTCAGCGGGGCTCGAGATACGCAGTATTTT. It is translated as CASSLLSGARDTQYF. Using reference TRBV7-2 and TRBJ2-3 for the parts outside the CDR3, the full variable domain is GAGVSQSPSNKVTEKGKDVELRCDPISGHTALYWYRQSLGQGLEFLIYFQGNSAPDKSGLPSDRFSAERTGGSVSTLTIQRTQQEDSAVYLCASSLLSGARDTQYFGPGTRLTVL.

The J gene is TRBJ2-7, the V gene TRBV10-3; 7 bases agree with TRBD1. From germline, CDR1 is ENHRY and CDR2 SYGVKD. CDR3 length: 15 amino acids. The V gene end was trimmed by 0 bases and the J gene end by 6 bases; junction bases not matched to a gene: 8. DNA for the CDR3: TGTGCCATCAGTGAGTCGACAGGGAAGAATATCGAGCAGTACTTC. As protein: CAISESTGKNIEQYF.

CDR3 in amino acids: CASSQGRGLNTEAFF. Written as DNA, the CDR3 is TGCGCCAGCAGCCAAGGGCGGGGATTGAACACTGAAGCTTTCTTT. The rearrangement uses TRBV4-3 and TRBJ1-1; D gene uncertain. The CDR3 is 15 residues long. V gave up 1 base and J gave up 0 bases, with 9 bases separating them. Germline CDR1 LGHNA, CDR2 YSLEER.

This rearrangement joins TRBV27 to TRBJ2-7, with D possibly called TRBD1 or TRBD2 (5 bases each). This CDR3 comprises 12 residues. Germline CDR1 reads MNHEY; CDR2 reads SMNVEV (reference sequence). Trimming removed 5 bases at V and 6 bases at J, with 11 bases between. The CDR3 bases are TGTGCCAGCAGTGAGGTGAGGGGCGAGCAGTACTTC. It specifies CASSEVRGEQYF.

The J gene is TRBJ2-3, the V gene TRBV29-1; the match to TRBD2 covers 13 bases. Germline V gene data show CDR1 as SQVTM and CDR2 as ANQGSEA. CDR3 length: 14 amino acids. Trimming at V came to 8 bases and at J to 4 bases, leaving 6 bases not matched to a gene. The CDR3 DNA sequence: TGCAGCTTCGCGACTAGCGGGGGGTCAGATACGCAGTATTTT. The encoded protein is CSFATSGGSDTQYF.

The genes are TRBV6-2 or TRBV6-3 and TRBJ2-6; D not certain. Trimming cost V 8 bases and J 0 bases, with 5 bases left between them. This CDR3 spans 13 amino acids. The germline gives CDR1 MNHEY, CDR2 SVGEGT. CDR3 amino acids: CASGFSGANVLTF. Here the CDR3 DNA reads TGTGCCAGCGGCTTCTCTGGGGCCAACGTCCTGACTTTC.

The V gene is TRBV4-3, the J gene TRBJ1-2; the D is unclear. CDR3 length: 16 amino acids. Germline assignment: CDR1 LGHNA and CDR2 YSLEER. Trimming removed 0 bases at V and 4 bases at J, with 15 bases between. CDR3 loop: CASSQDAHPKGYGYTF. The CDR3 bases are TGCGCCAGCAGCCAAGATGCCCACCCCAAGGGCTATGGCTACACCTTC.